This T cell receptor (beta chain) derives from a study of T-cell reconstitution after alpha-beta-depleted transplantation in children. V was pared by 5 bases and J by 3 bases, with 2 bases of the junction left unmatched. CDR1 is SNHLY, CDR2 FYNNEI, per germline. CDR3 length: 14 amino acids. Using unique molecular identifiers, the investigators prepared the TCRbeta library. TCRdb passed the PCR reads through MiXCR, listing each CDR3 protein once. The repertoire consists of over 150,000 distinct CDR3 sequences, with around 7% occurring once and the leading ten covering 3%. There are many counts of this clonotype.

The specimen comprised PBMCs from the stem cell graft donor, sampled from the stem cell graft. This sequence was found in a human donor who donated a stem cell graft to a child with Wiskott-Aldrich syndrome. V gene TRBV2 combines with J gene TRBJ2-3; 10 nucleotides align to TRBD1. The CDR3 spells CASSWTGGTDTQYF. CDR3 nucleotides: TGTGCCAGCAGTTGGACAGGGGGTACAGATACGCAGTATTTT.